Listed here is a single T cell receptor beta chain. The antigen remains undetermined. Sequencing was performed with immunoSEQ multiplex PCR; in TCRdb, only in-frame clones are kept and a portion is missing. This sample has 70,000 or so clones, with roughly 94% found just once. The data are from a study of cytomegalovirus exposure and HLA in healthy donors. Whole-study results and caveats: Rarity held for most TCR sequences, but there were some public TCRs that occurred in many donors. In vitro testing confirmed a few CMV-associated chains as specific for CMV antigens.

V lost 0 bases to trimming and J lost 15 bases; unmatched junction nucleotides: 8. CDR3 length: 14 residues. Germline V gene sequence: CDR1 MNHEY, CDR2 SVGAGI. The sample was PBMCs. The clonotype originates from a woman under 30 in good health and CMV-seropositive. V and J are TRBV6-5 and TRBJ2-1; 10 positions agree with TRBD2. CDR3 protein: CASSYSALAGNPFF. Written as DNA, the CDR3 is TGTGCCAGCAGTTACTCGGCACTAGCGGGAAACCCGTTCTTC.